Sequencing of this TCR beta chain was carried out in a study of blood T cell repertoires in COVID-19. About the research overall: There were acute and convalescent COVID-19 samples, and they came from the United States, Italy and Spain. Sources were T cells, B-cell-depleted T cells, or PBMCs; the material itself was cDNA or gDNA.

As processed by the authors: Using reference gene primer amplification, nucleated cell counts were estimated. Profiling relied on immunoSEQ multiplex PCR, and the TCRdb table lists in-frame clones only, not all of them. V and J calls and clone size follow that table, whereas D and trimming were derived from the DNA. The table shows more than 90,000 clones, with over 60% occurring only once. V lost 2 bases and J lost 8; bases outside the gene matches: 5. Germline V gene sequence: CDR1 MNHEY, CDR2 SVGAGI. The CDR3 extends over 14 amino acids. Of note for this clone: Distinct nucleotide sequences in the sample also encode this CDR3.

What was sequenced was peripheral blood. V usage is TRBV6-5 and J usage is TRBJ1-4; 7 bases agree with TRBD1. This sequence originates from a man between 65 and 85 years old with acute or convalescent COVID-19. The CDR3 DNA is TGTGCCAGCAGTTACAGGGGGCAGGGAGAAAAACTGTTTTTT. Protein sequence: CASSYRGQGEKLFF.